The T cell receptor beta chain described here comes from a study of blood T cell repertoires in COVID-19. Study information: COVID-19 samples from acute and convalescent phases originated in the United States, Italy and Spain. Sample material is recorded as cDNA or gDNA derived from T cells, B-cell-depleted T cells, or PBMCs.

Seattle cases were enrolled at active infection and followed longitudinally. Source study methods: Scientists estimated how many nucleated cells there were by amplifying reference gene primers. Profiled with immunoSEQ multiplex PCR; TCRdb holds only in-frame clones, not every one. Clonal size and the V and J genes are those of that table, whereas D and trimming came from the DNA. This sample yields 70,000 to 100,000 clones, of which around 90% are seen a single time; 2.7% belongs to the top ten. This clone was recorded once. Per the germline V gene, CDR1 is SGHTA and CDR2 is FQGNSA. The CDR3 extends over 14 amino acids. Trimming removed 1 base from V and 1 base from J, with 7 bases in between.

The V gene is TRBV7-2, the J gene TRBJ1-1; TRBD1 might be the D (5 bases). The receptor comes from a man aged 45-60 years with COVID-19, enrolled during active disease. The sequenced sample was peripheral blood. CDR3 region: CASSLVRGNTEAFF. The CDR3 nucleotides read TGTGCCAGCAGCTTAGTTAGGGGGAACACTGAAGCTTTCTTT.